The rows below give T cell receptor beta chains drawn from one sample of a study of Graves' ophthalmopathy and Graves' hyperthyroidism. Via MiXCR, TCRdb re-called the multiplex PCR reads, giving one row per CDR3 protein. The data show 400,000 to 450,000 distinct CDR3 sequences, under 25% seen once. The sample consisted of peripheral blood. Source of these receptors: a young woman with stable Graves' hyperthyroidism. The CDR3 runs from the conserved cysteine through the conserved F or W. Each record gives: D gene, J gene, clone size, V gene, CDR3 protein, CDR3 DNA. The D gene is left open where the match is weak. A clone size is listed for some rows: how often the clone was seen (once, few, many), or a class if it is expanded.

d_gene: NA; j_gene: TRBJ2-7; abundance: many; v_gene: TRBV7-2; CDR3aa: CASSFSTYEQYF; CDR3nt: TGTGCCAGCAGCTTCTCCACCTACGAGCAGTACTTC
d_gene: TRBD1; j_gene: TRBJ2-7; abundance: many; v_gene: TRBV7-9; CDR3aa: CASSLDRGRFYEQYF; CDR3nt: TGTGCCAGCAGCCTCGACAGGGGGCGGTTCTACGAGCAGTACTTC
d_gene: TRBD1; j_gene: TRBJ1-2; abundance: many; v_gene: TRBV7-8; CDR3aa: CASSPLSGTVNYGYTF; CDR3nt: TGTGCCAGCAGCCCACTATCCGGGACAGTTAACTATGGCTACACCTTC
d_gene: NA; j_gene: TRBJ1-5; abundance: once; v_gene: TRBV20-1; CDR3aa: CSVRSGAIQPQHF; CDR3nt: TGCAGTGTTCGATCAGGGGCAATTCAGCCCCAGCATTTT
d_gene: TRBD1; j_gene: TRBJ2-4; abundance: many; v_gene: TRBV20-1; CDR3aa: CSARDQTGGRNIQYF; CDR3nt: TGCAGTGCTAGAGACCAAACAGGGGGGCGGAACATTCAGTACTTC
d_gene: NA; j_gene: TRBJ1-1; abundance: NA; v_gene: TRBV2; CDR3aa: CASSVWGRDTEAFF; CDR3nt: TGTGCCAGCAGTGTATGGGGTCGGGACACTGAAGCTTTCTTT
d_gene: TRBD2; j_gene: TRBJ2-7; abundance: many; v_gene: TRBV5-1; CDR3aa: CASSLGSSGSLNEQYF; CDR3nt: TGCGCCAGCAGCTTGGGTTCTAGCGGGAGCCTCAACGAGCAGTACTTC
d_gene: NA; j_gene: TRBJ2-7; abundance: many; v_gene: TRBV20-1; CDR3aa: CSAKWDDYQGEHF; CDR3nt: TGCAGTGCTAAGTGGGACGACTACCAAGGGGAGCACTTC
d_gene: NA; j_gene: TRBJ1-1; abundance: NA; v_gene: TRBV12-3/TRBV12-4; CDR3aa: CASSLWGLDTEALF; CDR3nt: TGTGCCAGCAGTTTATGGGGGCTGGACACTGAAGCTCTCTTT
d_gene: TRBD2; j_gene: TRBJ2-7; abundance: many; v_gene: TRBV12-3/TRBV12-4; CDR3aa: CASSSSGRINSYEQYF; CDR3nt: TGTGCCAGCAGTTCTAGCGGGAGGATTAATTCCTACGAGCAGTACTTC
d_gene: NA; j_gene: TRBJ2-7; abundance: many; v_gene: TRBV20-1; CDR3aa: CSARWRGHYEQYF; CDR3nt: TGCAGTGCTAGATGGCGGGGTCATTACGAGCAGTACTTC
d_gene: TRBD1; j_gene: TRBJ2-7; abundance: many; v_gene: TRBV7-9; CDR3aa: CASSLGQGADEQYF; CDR3nt: TGTGCCAGCAGCTTAGGGCAGGGGGCCGACGAGCAGTACTTC
d_gene: NA; j_gene: TRBJ1-2; abundance: many; v_gene: TRBV28; CDR3aa: CAIQGRPSYGYTF; CDR3nt: TGTGCCATACAAGGACGGCCTTCCTATGGCTACACCTTC
d_gene: NA; j_gene: TRBJ2-2; abundance: NA; v_gene: TRBV24-1; CDR3aa: CATSGVGTTAGELFF; CDR3nt: TGTGCCACCAGTGGGGTAGGAACGACGGCCGGGGAGCTGTTTTTT
d_gene: NA; j_gene: TRBJ1-2; abundance: many; v_gene: TRBV2; CDR3aa: CASSETVEGYTF; CDR3nt: TGTGCCAGCAGTGAAACTGTTGAAGGCTACACCTTC
d_gene: NA; j_gene: TRBJ2-7; abundance: many; v_gene: TRBV12-3/TRBV12-4; CDR3aa: CASSPGGISYEQYF; CDR3nt: TGTGCCAGCAGTCCCGGGGGTATCTCCTACGAGCAGTACTTC
d_gene: NA; j_gene: TRBJ2-4; abundance: many; v_gene: TRBV6-5; CDR3aa: CASSYSAGRQNIQYF; CDR3nt: TGTGCCAGCAGTTACTCTGCGGGGCGGCAAAACATTCAGTACTTC
d_gene: NA; j_gene: TRBJ1-1; abundance: many; v_gene: TRBV28; CDR3aa: CASSPTTLKLTMNTEAFF; CDR3nt: TGTGCCAGCAGCCCAACCACTCTGAAGCTGACGATGAACACTGAAGCTTTCTTT
d_gene: TRBD2; j_gene: TRBJ2-2; abundance: many; v_gene: TRBV24-1; CDR3aa: CATSDPGLAGGDTGELFF; CDR3nt: TGTGCCACCAGTGACCCGGGACTAGCGGGAGGGGACACCGGGGAGCTGTTTTTT
d_gene: NA; j_gene: TRBJ1-1; abundance: NA; v_gene: TRBV29-1; CDR3aa: CSVSGQMNTEAFF; CDR3nt: TGCAGCGTTAGTGGTCAGATGAACACTGAAGCTTTCTTT
d_gene: TRBD1; j_gene: TRBJ1-1; abundance: many; v_gene: TRBV19; CDR3aa: CASSQGFGTANTEAFF; CDR3nt: TGTGCCAGTAGCCAGGGATTCGGGACAGCCAACACTGAAGCTTTCTTT
d_gene: NA; j_gene: TRBJ1-2; abundance: many; v_gene: TRBV15; CDR3aa: CATSRDWGYYGYTF; CDR3nt: TGTGCCACCAGCAGAGATTGGGGGTACTATGGCTACACCTTC
d_gene: NA; j_gene: TRBJ1-3; abundance: many; v_gene: TRBV5-1; CDR3aa: CASSLDPGNTIYF; CDR3nt: TGCGCCAGCAGCTTGGACCCTGGAAACACCATATATTTT
d_gene: NA; j_gene: TRBJ2-5; abundance: many; v_gene: TRBV29-1; CDR3aa: CSVRGLAGETQYF; CDR3nt: TGCAGCGTCCGTGGGCTTGCTGGAGAGACCCAGTACTTC
d_gene: NA; j_gene: TRBJ2-5; abundance: many; v_gene: TRBV2; CDR3aa: CASSSPRSQYF; CDR3nt: TGTGCCAGCAGTTCCCCTAGGTCCCAGTACTTC
d_gene: NA; j_gene: TRBJ1-1; abundance: many; v_gene: TRBV12-3/TRBV12-4; CDR3aa: CASNPTENTEAFF; CDR3nt: TGTGCCAGCAACCCGACAGAGAACACTGAAGCTTTCTTT
d_gene: NA; j_gene: TRBJ1-2; abundance: NA; v_gene: TRBV6-5; CDR3aa: CASNPPDYGYTF; CDR3nt: TGTGCCAGCAATCCACCCGACTATGGCTACACCTTC
d_gene: TRBD1; j_gene: TRBJ1-1; abundance: NA; v_gene: TRBV18; CDR3aa: CASSPLDRAKVSEAFF; CDR3nt: TGTGCCAGCTCACCTCTGGACAGGGCGAAGGTTAGTGAAGCTTTCTTT
d_gene: NA; j_gene: TRBJ2-4; abundance: many; v_gene: TRBV11-3; CDR3aa: CASSPIRGQLAKNIQYF; CDR3nt: TGTGCCAGCAGCCCTATTAGGGGTCAGTTAGCCAAAAACATTCAGTACTTC
d_gene: NA; j_gene: TRBJ2-5; abundance: many; v_gene: TRBV30; CDR3aa: CAWGTRVEYF; CDR3nt: TGTGCCTGGGGGACACGGGTCGAGTACTTC
d_gene: NA; j_gene: TRBJ1-1; abundance: many; v_gene: TRBV29-1; CDR3aa: CSVGEAEAFF; CDR3nt: TGCAGCGTTGGGGAGGCTGAAGCTTTCTTT
d_gene: TRBD2; j_gene: TRBJ2-7; abundance: NA; v_gene: TRBV5-1; CDR3aa: CASSLGTSLYEQYF; CDR3nt: TGCGCCAGCAGCTTGGGGACTAGCCTCTACGAGCAGTACTTC
d_gene: NA; j_gene: TRBJ2-7; abundance: many; v_gene: TRBV6-2/TRBV6-3; CDR3aa: CASSYRRATGQQYF; CDR3nt: TGTGCCAGCAGTTACCGGAGGGCAACCGGCCAGCAGTACTTC
d_gene: NA; j_gene: TRBJ1-5; abundance: many; v_gene: TRBV12-3/TRBV12-4; CDR3aa: CASSLALGGGPSNQPQHF; CDR3nt: TGTGCCAGCAGTTTAGCCCTGGGAGGGGGGCCCAGCAATCAGCCCCAGCATTTT
d_gene: NA; j_gene: TRBJ2-7; abundance: many; v_gene: TRBV6-1; CDR3aa: CASGAYEQYF; CDR3nt: TGTGCCAGCGGAGCCTACGAGCAGTACTTC
d_gene: NA; j_gene: TRBJ2-4; abundance: few; v_gene: TRBV4-1; CDR3aa: CASSLGGAPKNIQYF; CDR3nt: TGCGCCAGCAGCCTTGGGGGGGCGCCCAAAAACATTCAGTACTTC
d_gene: NA; j_gene: TRBJ2-2; abundance: many; v_gene: TRBV20-1; CDR3aa: CSASGIVAGELFF; CDR3nt: TGCAGTGCTAGCGGGATAGTCGCCGGGGAGCTGTTTTTT
d_gene: NA; j_gene: TRBJ2-7; abundance: NA; v_gene: TRBV7-2; CDR3aa: CASSLVSREQYF; CDR3nt: TGTGCCAGCAGCTTAGTGTCGAGGGAGCAGTACTTC
d_gene: NA; j_gene: TRBJ2-5; abundance: many; v_gene: TRBV20-1; CDR3aa: CSARTQSQETQYF; CDR3nt: TGCAGTGCTAGGACCCAGTCCCAAGAGACCCAGTACTTC
d_gene: TRBD2; j_gene: TRBJ2-5; abundance: many; v_gene: TRBV7-2; CDR3aa: CASSPRLAGERETQYF; CDR3nt: TGTGCCAGCAGCCCAAGACTAGCGGGAGAGAGGGAGACCCAGTACTTC
d_gene: TRBD2; j_gene: TRBJ2-2; abundance: many; v_gene: TRBV12-3/TRBV12-4; CDR3aa: CASRSGLAVTGELFF; CDR3nt: TGTGCCAGCAGGTCGGGACTAGCGGTAACCGGGGAGCTGTTTTTT
d_gene: NA; j_gene: TRBJ2-4; abundance: many; v_gene: TRBV6-1; CDR3aa: CASSEAPDGGRNIKYF; CDR3nt: TGTGCCAGCAGTGAAGCCCCGGACGGGGGACGAAACATTAAGTACTTC
d_gene: TRBD1; j_gene: TRBJ1-6; abundance: many; v_gene: TRBV11-2; CDR3aa: CASSLGLQGDGSPLHF; CDR3nt: TGTGCCAGCAGCTTAGGGCTACAGGGGGACGGGTCACCCCTCCACTTT
d_gene: NA; j_gene: TRBJ1-1; abundance: many; v_gene: TRBV28; CDR3aa: CASSSPRQGYTEAFF; CDR3nt: TGTGCCAGCAGTTCCCCGCGGCAGGGCTACACTGAAGCTTTCTTT
d_gene: NA; j_gene: TRBJ1-1; abundance: few; v_gene: TRBV7-3; CDR3aa: CASSPIGGGTEAFF; CDR3nt: TGTGCCAGCAGCCCGATAGGGGGGGGCACTGAAGCTTTCTTT
d_gene: NA; j_gene: TRBJ2-7; abundance: NA; v_gene: TRBV6-5; CDR3aa: CASSYSTGRDEQYF; CDR3nt: TGTGCCAGCAGTTACTCGACAGGACGCGACGAGCAGTACTTC
d_gene: NA; j_gene: TRBJ2-7; abundance: NA; v_gene: TRBV7-2; CDR3aa: CASSTRGGRPYEQYF; CDR3nt: TGTGCCAGCAGCACCCGAGGGGGGCGGCCCTACGAGCAGTACTTC
d_gene: TRBD1; j_gene: TRBJ1-5; abundance: few; v_gene: TRBV20-1; CDR3aa: CSASNRGSLYSNQPQHF; CDR3nt: TGCAGTGCTAGTAACAGGGGGTCTCTATATAGCAATCAGCCCCAGCATTTT
d_gene: NA; j_gene: TRBJ2-5; abundance: NA; v_gene: TRBV7-2; CDR3aa: CASSKHLGSLQETQYF; CDR3nt: TGTGCCAGCAGCAAACACCTCGGCAGCCTACAAGAGACCCAGTACTTC
d_gene: TRBD1; j_gene: TRBJ2-2; abundance: NA; v_gene: TRBV6-5; CDR3aa: CASSYSPGTGSTGELFF; CDR3nt: TGTGCCAGCAGTTACTCCCCCGGGACAGGTTCCACCGGGGAGCTGTTTTTT
d_gene: NA; j_gene: TRBJ2-2; abundance: NA; v_gene: TRBV6-2/TRBV6-3; CDR3aa: CASSYTRNTGELFF; CDR3nt: TGTGCCAGCAGTTACACACGGAACACCGGGGAGCTGTTTTTT